A single sample gave rise to the 28 T cell receptor beta chains below, sequenced in a study of blood T cell repertoires in COVID-19 (dated by TCRdb to 2019 to 2021). The protocol used for the library was the immunoSEQ multiplex PCR assay. This immuneACCESS table, as held by TCRdb, lists in-frame sequences with V and J called but not all clones. Of the missing ones, under half trace to an unresolved V gene in checked studies; the others have no known cause. In all, the sample holds some 280,000 clones, and roughly 90% of those were seen once. About 3% of the sample comes from the top ten. Specimen: peripheral blood. The receptors come from a woman aged 25 to 39 with active or convalescent COVID-19.

The chain has TRBV19 and TRBJ1-1; 7 bases fit TRBD1. The CDR3 totals 14 residues. V dropped 7 bases and J dropped 6; count of bases not matched to a gene: 11. CDR1 and CDR2 (germline): LNHDA, SQIVND (reference sequence). The CDR3 DNA sequence: TGTGCCAGTATAGGGGGCAGGGAGTTACCTGAAGCTTTCTTT. It yields the protein CASIGGRELPEAFF.

CDR3 in DNA: TGTGCCACCCAGCCGGGGGTAGGAAACACCATATATTTT. Translated: CATQPGVGNTIYF. The genes are TRBV12-3 or TRBV12-4 and TRBJ1-3; D perhaps matches TRBD1 (5 bases). There are 13 residues in the CDR3. The V gene lost 10 bases and the J gene lost 4 bases, with 14 bases spanning the gap.

The chain joins TRBV12-3 or TRBV12-4 to TRBJ2-1, with 7 bases that match TRBD2. There are 12 residues in the CDR3. V shed 4 bases and J 10 bases; nucleotides not matched to a gene: 4. CDR3: CASSSSSGEQFF. In nucleotides, the CDR3 is TGTGCCAGCAGTTCGTCTAGCGGAGAGCAGTTCTTC.

The chain links TRBV18 to TRBJ1-4; the D is unclear. The germline V gene encodes CDR1 KGHSH and CDR2 LQKENI. V was trimmed by 3 bases and J by 6 bases, leaving 14 bases between them. This CDR3 has 15 residues. Written as DNA, the CDR3 is TGTGCCAGCTCACCGGGAGGGTGGGAAGATGAAAAACTGTTTTTT. Translated, it gives CASSPGGWEDEKLFF.

This clone was found once. The chain carries TRBV6-5 and TRBJ2-1, with 10 bases fitting TRBD1. Germline trimming cut 5 bases from V and 6 bases from J; bases unmatched to any gene: 7. Looked up from germline, CDR1 is MNHEY and CDR2 is SVGAGI. This CDR3 spans 15 amino acids. CDR3 amino acids: CASSPTGQGFNEQFF. The CDR3, as DNA: TGTGCCAGCAGTCCCACGGGACAGGGGTTCAATGAGCAGTTCTTC.

The chain joins TRBV5-1 to TRBJ2-2, with 9 bases that match TRBD1. The V gene's germline CDR1 is SGHRS and CDR2 YFSETQ. CDR3 length: 16 amino acids. V trimming: 1 base; J trimming: 6 bases; junction bases outside the gene matches: 7. CDR3 sequence: CASSLRDRVAAGELFF. CDR3 coding DNA: TGCGCCAGCAGCTTGAGGGACAGGGTCGCGGCCGGGGAGCTGTTTTTT. Supplemented by reference TRBV5-1 and TRBJ2-2, the full variable domain reads KAGVTQTPRYLIKTRGQQVTLSCSPISGHRSVSWYQQTPGQGLQFLFEYFSETQRNKGNFPGRFSGRQFSNSRSEMNVSTLELGDSALYLCASSLRDRVAAGELFFGEGSRLTVL.

The chain couples TRBV5-1 to TRBJ2-7; 9 nucleotides line up with TRBD1. The CDR3 covers 16 residues. Germline trimming cut 0 bases from V and 1 base from J; bases unmatched to any gene: 5. Germline assignment: CDR1 SGHRS and CDR2 YFSETQ. Here the CDR3 reads CASSLAGTGTSYEQYF. CDR3 DNA sequence: TGCGCCAGCAGCTTGGCCGGGACAGGGACGTCCTACGAGCAGTACTTC.

The genes are TRBV10-3 and TRBJ2-1; TRBD2 is a possible D gene (7 bases). The CDR3 is made up of 15 amino acids. Germline values: CDR1 ENHRY, CDR2 SYGVKD. Trimming left V 0 bases short and J 4 bases short, with 10 bases between. In DNA, the CDR3 is TGTGCCATCAGTGAGTCGGGGGGGCCGTACAATGAGCAGTTCTTC. Encoded protein: CAISESGGPYNEQFF.

J is TRBJ2-1 and V is TRBV9; weak D call: TRBD2 (5 bases). From germline, CDR1 is SGDLS and CDR2 YYNGEE. V was clipped by 3 bases and J by 12 bases, with 16 bases between them. CDR3 length: 13 residues. CDR3 loop: CASSAGEGSGQFF. In DNA form, the CDR3 reads TGTGCCAGCAGCGCAGGAGAGGGTTCCGGGCAGTTCTTC.

This chain links TRBV30 with TRBJ2-3, with 11 bases identical to TRBD2. V lost 0 bases to trimming and J lost 0 bases; unmatched junction nucleotides: 11. The germline CDR1 and CDR2 sequences are GTSNPN and SVGIG (reference sequence). The CDR3 is made up of 19 amino acids. The DNA of the CDR3 is TGTGCCTGGAGTGTACCAGTAGCGGGGGGGCGCCGGAGCACAGATACGCAGTATTTT. Translating gives CAWSVPVAGGRRSTDTQYF.

This chain uses TRBV12-3 or TRBV12-4 with TRBJ1-2; 7 bases are shared with TRBD1. The CDR3 is 13 residues long. V lost 4 bases and J lost 4; bases outside the gene matches: 3. CDR3 loop: CASSSGTVYGYTF. The CDR3 DNA sequence: TGTGCCAGCAGTTCCGGGACAGTCTATGGCTACACCTTC.

The chain combines TRBV10-2 with TRBJ1-6; no clear D gene. The CDR3 length is 12 residues. Germline lookup yields CDR1 WSHSY and CDR2 SAAADI. The germline V and J ends were trimmed by 8 bases and 5 bases, with 7 bases remaining between them. CDR3 sequence reads: CASLENNSPLHF. For the CDR3, the DNA is TGCGCCAGCCTGGAGAATAATTCACCCCTCCACTTT.

This chain uses TRBV28 with TRBJ2-3; TRBD2 matches 8 bases. CDR1 and CDR2 from the germline V gene are MDHEN and SYDVKM. The junction had 8 bases not matched to a gene; V was cut back by 5 bases and J by 1 base. This CDR3 comprises 16 residues. Here the CDR3 reads CASSPRRGGGTDTQYF. The CDR3 region has the DNA TGTGCCAGCAGTCCCCGACGGGGGGGAGGCACAGATACGCAGTATTTT. Filled out from reference TRBV28 and TRBJ2-3, the complete variable domain reads DVKVTQSSRYLVKRTGEKVFLECVQDMDHENMFWYRQDPGLGLRLIYFSYDVKMKEKGDIPEGYSVSREKKERFSLILESASTNQTSMYLCASSPRRGGGTDTQYFGPGTRLTVL.

The rearrangement links TRBV19 to TRBJ1-2, with 10 bases that match TRBD1. This CDR3 is 18 amino acids long. Unmatched junction bases numbered 10, after V lost 1 base and J lost 2 bases. CDR1 is LNHDA, CDR2 SQIVND, per germline (reference sequence). The CDR3 is CASSIGGGQGMRNYGYTF. In nucleotides, the CDR3 is TGTGCCAGTAGTATAGGAGGGGGACAGGGGATGAGGAACTATGGCTACACCTTC. Combining the CDR3 with reference TRBV19 and TRBJ1-2 gives the whole variable domain DGGITQSPKYLFRKEGQNVTLSCEQNLNHDAMYWYRQDPGQGLRLIYYSQIVNDFQKGDIAEGYSVSREKKESFPLTVTSAQKNPTAFYLCASSIGGGQGMRNYGYTFGSGTRLTVV.

The V gene is TRBV6-2 or TRBV6-3, the J gene TRBJ2-1; TRBD2 agrees at 7 bases. The germline V gene encodes CDR1 MNHEY and CDR2 SVGEGT. CDR3 size: 17 residues. J lost 2 bases, V lost 4 bases, and 11 bases had no gene match. CDR3 amino acids: CASSSPTSPTTYNEQFF. The CDR3 DNA reads as TGTGCCAGCAGTTCTCCGACTAGCCCTACGACCTACAATGAGCAGTTCTTC.

The CDR3 reads CASRGVAGGSSYNEQFF. The CDR3 coding sequence is TGCGCCAGCAGAGGGGTAGCGGGGGGGAGCTCCTACAATGAGCAGTTCTTC. The chain has TRBV4-1 and TRBJ2-1, with 11 bases aligning to TRBD2. The ends lost 6 bases at V and 0 bases at J; junction bases unmatched: 7. The length of the CDR3 is 17 residues. Germline V gives CDR1 MGHRA, CDR2 YSYEKL.

This clone was seen just once. This chain joins TRBV5-1 and TRBJ1-1; D remains unclear. Trimming took 0 bases from V and 9 from J, leaving 15 bases between them. Germline-derived CDR1 and CDR2 are SGHRS and YFSETQ. The CDR3 totals 14 residues. For the CDR3, the DNA is TGCGCCAGCAGCTTGGAGGAGGGATGGGGAAAAGCTTTCTTT. Translating it yields CASSLEEGWGKAFF.

The gene calls are TRBV7-8 and TRBJ1-1, with a weak D call TRBD1 (6 bases). The germline V gene encodes CDR1 SGHVS and CDR2 FQNEAQ. Trimming shortened V by 3 bases and J by 13 bases, and 24 bases separated the two germline ends. This CDR3 is built from 15 residues. The chain's CDR3 is CASSFQGPRGRRFFF. The CDR3 DNA reads TGTGCCAGCAGCTTCCAAGGACCCAGGGGCCGCCGATTTTTCTTT.

The rearrangement uses TRBV7-9 and TRBJ2-1; 7 positions match TRBD1. J lost 5 bases, V lost 5 bases, and 15 bases had no gene match. The V gene's germline CDR1 is SEHNR and CDR2 FQNEAQ (reference sequence). The CDR3 is made up of 17 amino acids. The chain's CDR3 is CASSTPMTGLINNEQFF. The CDR3 bases are TGTGCCAGCAGCACACCTATGACAGGGCTTATAAACAATGAGCAGTTCTTC. The whole variable domain, filled in from reference TRBV7-9 and TRBJ2-1, reads DTGVSQNPRHKITKRGQNVTFRCDPISEHNRLYWYRQTLGQGPEFLTYFQNEAQLEKSRLLSDRFSAERPKGSFSTLEIQRTEQGDSAMYLCASSTPMTGLINNEQFFGPGTRLTVL.

The chain is built from TRBV5-5 and TRBJ2-7; perhaps TRBD1 as D (6 bases). Trimming removed 3 bases at V and 5 bases at J, with 12 bases between. CDR1 SGHKS and CDR2 YYEKEE come from the germline V gene (reference sequence). This CDR3 region has 13 residues. The CDR3 DNA is TGTGCCAGCAGCTCGTGGGCAGGGGACGAGCAGTACTTC. It codes for CASSSWAGDEQYF.

The V call is TRBV11-2, the J call TRBJ1-5, with D possibly TRBD1 on 6 matching bases. V lost 6 bases to trimming and J lost 4 bases, with 10 bases between them. CDR1 and CDR2 from the germline V gene are SGHAT and FQNNGV. There are 13 residues in the CDR3. This chain's CDR3 is CASRRTANQPQHF. The CDR3 DNA reads as TGTGCCAGCAGGCGGACAGCTAATCAGCCCCAGCATTTT.

The genes are TRBV5-4 and TRBJ1-1; the D gene is possibly TRBD1 (5 bases). The V gene's germline CDR1 is SGHNT and CDR2 YYREEE (reference sequence). V gave up 2 bases and J gave up 6 bases, with 14 bases separating them. The CDR3 loop spans 14 amino acids. The CDR3 spells CASSFVQEGSEAFF. In nucleotides, the CDR3 is TGTGCCAGCAGCTTCGTACAGGAGGGATCTGAAGCTTTCTTT.

This clone was detected only once. The rearrangement links TRBV7-8 to TRBJ1-6, with 8 bases aligning to TRBD1. This CDR3 has 14 residues. CDR1 is SGHVS and CDR2 is FQNEAQ in the germline V gene. V was clipped by 5 bases and J by 10 bases; unmatched bases: 7. The CDR3 loop reads CASSPGGDRSPLHF. CDR3 DNA sequence: TGTGCCAGCAGCCCAGGGGGCGATCGGTCACCCCTCCACTTT.

The chain couples TRBV5-6 to TRBJ1-1; 10 positions agree with TRBD1. Germline-derived CDR1 and CDR2 are SGHDT and YYEEEE. J lost 3 bases, V lost 4 bases, and 12 bases had no gene match. This CDR3 spans 17 amino acids. The CDR3 sequence is CASSLQTTGGVDTEAFF. The DNA for the CDR3 is TGTGCCAGCAGCCTACAGACGACAGGGGGCGTTGACACTGAAGCTTTCTTT.

V gene TRBV2 combines with J gene TRBJ1-6; D remains ambiguous. Per the germline V gene, CDR1 is SNHLY and CDR2 is FYNNEI. Deletions cut 1 base from V and 9 bases from J, with 4 bases between. This CDR3 has 12 residues. Here the CDR3 reads CASSEDTSPLHF. As DNA, the CDR3 is TGTGCCAGCAGTGAAGACACTTCACCCCTCCACTTT.

The chain has TRBV2 and TRBJ2-7, with TRBD2 matching 7 bases. CDR1 and CDR2 from the germline V gene are SNHLY and FYNNEI. The CDR3 totals 14 residues. The V segment lost 8 bases and the J segment 5 bases; nucleotides outside the gene matches: 12. CDR3 coding DNA: TGTGCCAGCCGGCTCATAAGGGGAGGGAACGAGCAGTACTTC. As protein: CASRLIRGGNEQYF.

V usage is TRBV28 and J usage is TRBJ2-7, with 10 bases matching TRBD1. The CDR3 is 14 residues long. Trimming removed 5 bases from V and 4 bases from J; junction bases left unmatched: 5. Germline loops: CDR1 MDHEN, CDR2 SYDVKM. CDR3 DNA sequence: TGTGCCAGCAGTCGCCCGGGACAGGGGTACGAGCAGTACTTC. Translation gives CASSRPGQGYEQYF.

The rearrangement joins TRBV5-1 to TRBJ1-1; 10 bases line up with TRBD1. CDR1 and CDR2 from the germline V gene are SGHRS and YFSETQ. Trimming took 0 bases from V and 5 from J; bases not matched to a gene: 10. CDR3 size: 17 residues. The CDR3 region is CASSLGSLRDRGTEAFF. The DNA of the CDR3 is TGCGCCAGCAGCTTGGGGTCCCTCCGGGACAGGGGAACTGAAGCTTTCTTT.